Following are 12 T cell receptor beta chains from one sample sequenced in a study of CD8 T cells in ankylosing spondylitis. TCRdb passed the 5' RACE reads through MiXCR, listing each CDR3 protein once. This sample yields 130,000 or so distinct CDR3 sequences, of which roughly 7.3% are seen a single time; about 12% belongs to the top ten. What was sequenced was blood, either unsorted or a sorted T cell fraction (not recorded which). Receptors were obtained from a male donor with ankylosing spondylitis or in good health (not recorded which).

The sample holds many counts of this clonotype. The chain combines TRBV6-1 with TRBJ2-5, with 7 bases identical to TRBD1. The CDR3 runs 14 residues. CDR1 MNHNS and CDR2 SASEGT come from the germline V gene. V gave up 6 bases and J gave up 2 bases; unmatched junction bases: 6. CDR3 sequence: CASREQGDQETQYF. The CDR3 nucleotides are TGTGCCAGCAGGGAGCAGGGGGATCAAGAGACCCAGTACTTC.

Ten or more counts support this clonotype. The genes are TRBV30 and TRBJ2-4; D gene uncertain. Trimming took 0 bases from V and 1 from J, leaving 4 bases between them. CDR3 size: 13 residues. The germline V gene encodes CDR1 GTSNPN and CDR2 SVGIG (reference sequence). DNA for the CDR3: TGTGCCTGGAGTGTAGCCGCCAAAAACATTCAGTACTTC. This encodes CAWSVAAKNIQYF.

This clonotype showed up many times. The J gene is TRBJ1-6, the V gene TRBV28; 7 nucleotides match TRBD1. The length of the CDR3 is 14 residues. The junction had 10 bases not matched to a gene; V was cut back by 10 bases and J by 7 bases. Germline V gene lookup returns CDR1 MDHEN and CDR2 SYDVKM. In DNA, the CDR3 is TGTGCCACCTTTAGGACAGGACGGAATTCACCCCTCCACTTT. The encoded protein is CATFRTGRNSPLHF.

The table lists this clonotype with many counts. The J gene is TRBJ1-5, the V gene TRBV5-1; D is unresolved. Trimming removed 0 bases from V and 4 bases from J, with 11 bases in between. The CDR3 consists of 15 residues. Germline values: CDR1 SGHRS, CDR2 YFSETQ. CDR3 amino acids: CASSLAGGGNQPQHF. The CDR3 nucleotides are TGCGCCAGCAGCTTGGCCGGAGGTGGAAATCAGCCCCAGCATTTT.

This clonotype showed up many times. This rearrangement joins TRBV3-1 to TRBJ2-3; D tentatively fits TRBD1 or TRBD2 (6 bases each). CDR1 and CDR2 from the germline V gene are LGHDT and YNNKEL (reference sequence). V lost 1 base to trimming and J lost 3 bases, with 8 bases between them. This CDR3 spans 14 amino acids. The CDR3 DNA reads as TGTGCCAGCAGCCAAGGAGGGGGGACAGATACGCAGTATTTT. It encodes CASSQGGGTDTQYF.

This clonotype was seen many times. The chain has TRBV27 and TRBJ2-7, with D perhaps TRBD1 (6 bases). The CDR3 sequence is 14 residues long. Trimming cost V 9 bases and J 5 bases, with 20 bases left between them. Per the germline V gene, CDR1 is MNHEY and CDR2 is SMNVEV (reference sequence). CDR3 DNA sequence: TGTGCCAGTCGTCTTCAGGGGAACTACGACGAGCAGTACTTC. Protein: CASRLQGNYDEQYF.

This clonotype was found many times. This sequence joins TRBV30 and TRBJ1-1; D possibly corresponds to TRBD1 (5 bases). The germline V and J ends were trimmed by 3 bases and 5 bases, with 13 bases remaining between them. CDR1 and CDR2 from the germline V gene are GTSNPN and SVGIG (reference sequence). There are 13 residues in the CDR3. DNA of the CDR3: TGTGCCTGGAGCCTAAGGGGCCGAACTGAAGCTTTCTTT. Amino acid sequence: CAWSLRGRTEAFF.

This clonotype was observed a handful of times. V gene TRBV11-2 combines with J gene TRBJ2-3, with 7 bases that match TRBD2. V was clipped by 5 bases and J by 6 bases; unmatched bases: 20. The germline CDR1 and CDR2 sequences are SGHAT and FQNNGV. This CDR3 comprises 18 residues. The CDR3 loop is CASSLLSVGGGERDTQYF. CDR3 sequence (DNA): TGTGCCAGCAGCCTTCTCAGTGTGGGGGGAGGGGAGCGGGATACGCAGTATTTT.

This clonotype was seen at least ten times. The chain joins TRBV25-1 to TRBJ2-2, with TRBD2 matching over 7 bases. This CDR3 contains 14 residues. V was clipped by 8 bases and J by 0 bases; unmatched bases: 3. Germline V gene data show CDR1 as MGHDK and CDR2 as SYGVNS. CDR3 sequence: CASGGTTNTGELFF. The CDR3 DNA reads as TGTGCCAGCGGGGGGACTACGAACACCGGGGAGCTGTTTTTT.

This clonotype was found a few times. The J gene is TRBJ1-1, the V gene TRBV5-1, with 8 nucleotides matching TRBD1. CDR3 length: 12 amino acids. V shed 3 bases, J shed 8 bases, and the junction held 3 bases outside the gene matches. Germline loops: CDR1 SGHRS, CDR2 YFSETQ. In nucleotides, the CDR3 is TGCGCCAGCAGCTCCGGACAGGGCGAAGCTTTCTTT. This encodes CASSSGQGEAFF.

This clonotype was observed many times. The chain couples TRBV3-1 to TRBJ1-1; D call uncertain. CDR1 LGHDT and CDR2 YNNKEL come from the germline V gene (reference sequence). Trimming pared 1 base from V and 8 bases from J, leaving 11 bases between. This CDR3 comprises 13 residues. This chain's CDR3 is CASSQARGMEAFF. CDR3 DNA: TGTGCCAGCAGCCAAGCTCGAGGAATGGAAGCTTTCTTT.

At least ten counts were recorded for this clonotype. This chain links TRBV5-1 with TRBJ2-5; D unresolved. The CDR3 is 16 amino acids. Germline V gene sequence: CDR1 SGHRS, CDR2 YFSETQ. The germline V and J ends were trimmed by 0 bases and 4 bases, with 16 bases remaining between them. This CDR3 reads CASSLVRVDLGETQYF. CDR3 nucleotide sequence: TGCGCCAGCAGCTTGGTAAGGGTTGATCTTGGAGAGACCCAGTACTTC. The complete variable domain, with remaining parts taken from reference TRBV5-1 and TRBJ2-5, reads KAGVTQTPRYLIKTRGQQVTLSCSPISGHRSVSWYQQTPGQGLQFLFEYFSETQRNKGNFPGRFSGRQFSNSRSEMNVSTLELGDSALYLCASSLVRVDLGETQYFGPGTRLLVL.